This passage covers 22 T cell receptor beta chains from one sample sequenced in a study of CD8+ T cells in alopecia areata. Following extraction, RNA underwent reverse transcription to cDNA, which served as the sequencing template. Sequenced by immunoSEQ multiplex PCR; TCRdb stores in-frame clones only, minus some. The sample lists more than 110,000 clones, about 51% occurring once. This sample's treatment: oral pan-JAK inhibitor, 5-10 mg twice daily. The sample in question was CD8+ T cells sorted from blood, obtained at week 4, from a patient treated with tofacitinib. The receptors derive from a human donor with alopecia areata.

The chain uses TRBV5-6 and TRBJ2-7; D gene uncertain. V gave up 0 bases and J gave up 5 bases, with 9 bases separating them. The CDR3 has 13 residues. Per the germline V gene, CDR1 is SGHDT and CDR2 is YYEEEE. This CDR3 is CASSLGVSHEQYF. The CDR3 region has the DNA TGTGCCAGCAGCTTGGGCGTCAGCCACGAGCAGTACTTC.

In its sample, this clone was seen once. This chain joins TRBV25-1 and TRBJ1-4; D unclear. The CDR3 has 10 residues. CDR1 is MGHDK, CDR2 SYGVNS, per germline. The V end was cut by 8 bases, the J end by 5 bases, with 3 bases between. The CDR3 DNA reads as TGTGCCAGCCGAAATGAAAAACTGTTTTTT. Its protein is CASRNEKLFF.

The V gene is TRBV7-6, the J gene TRBJ2-7; 9 nucleotides match TRBD1. Losses at the gene ends were 4 bases for V and 4 bases for J; bases not matched to a gene: 8. From germline, CDR1 is SGHVS and CDR2 FNYEAQ. This CDR3 spans 15 amino acids. Here the CDR3 DNA reads TGTGCCAGCAGCTCCACCCGGGACAGGGCATACGAGCAGTACTTC. It encodes CASSSTRDRAYEQYF.

This chain connects TRBV25-1 to TRBJ2-1; 7 bases align to TRBD2. With 0 bases clipped from V and 7 bases from J, the junction kept 9 bases outside the gene matches. This CDR3 spans 16 amino acids. Germline CDR1 is MGHDK and CDR2 is SYGVNS. In DNA, the CDR3 is TGTGCCAGCAGTGAATATTTAGGGGAGGGGAAGAATGAGCAGTTCTTC. Its protein product is CASSEYLGEGKNEQFF.

V gene TRBV7-2 combines with J gene TRBJ1-1; D is perhaps TRBD1 (5 bases). Germline lookup yields CDR1 SGHTA and CDR2 FQGNSA. V lost 5 bases to trimming and J lost 0 bases, with 19 bases between them. The CDR3 is made up of 17 amino acids. The CDR3 here is CASSPEDGGYMNTEAFF. CDR3 coding DNA: TGTGCCAGCAGCCCCGAGGACGGGGGTTACATGAACACTGAAGCTTTCTTT.

This chain links TRBV4-2 with TRBJ2-4; 9 bases fit TRBD2. Losses at the gene ends were 3 bases for V and 2 bases for J; bases not matched to a gene: 11. CDR3 length: 18 residues. Germline assignment: CDR1 LGHNA and CDR2 YNFKEQ. The CDR3 here is CASSQASTLAGTKNIQYF. The DNA of the CDR3 is TGTGCCAGCAGCCAGGCCTCTACCCTAGCGGGGACCAAAAACATTCAGTACTTC.

V is TRBV6-5 and J is TRBJ2-7, with D hard to call. The CDR3 runs 13 residues. CDR1 is MNHEY and CDR2 is SVGAGI in the germline V gene. V was clipped by 2 bases and J by 4 bases, with 9 bases between them. The CDR3 sequence is CASSYVVGYEQYF. The CDR3 bases are TGTGCCAGCAGTTACGTTGTTGGGTACGAGCAGTACTTC.

This clone was picked up a small number of times. This chain joins TRBV7-9 and TRBJ2-3, with a weak D call TRBD1 (5 bases). Trimming cost V 2 bases and J 4 bases, with 7 bases left between them. Per the germline V gene, CDR1 is SEHNR and CDR2 is FQNEAQ (reference sequence). This CDR3 has 13 residues. The CDR3 here is CASSLWGADTQYF. The DNA for the CDR3 is TGTGCCAGCAGCTTATGGGGCGCAGATACGCAGTATTTT.

V is TRBV30 and J is TRBJ2-7; 10 nucleotides align to TRBD1. Germline V CDR1 and CDR2: GTSNPN, SVGIG (reference sequence). The CDR3 extends over 13 amino acids. The ends lost 6 bases at V and 1 base at J; junction bases unmatched: 3. CDR3 loop: CACRDRGSYEQYF. The CDR3 DNA reads as TGTGCCTGTCGGGACAGGGGATCCTACGAGCAGTACTTC.

V is TRBV7-9 and J is TRBJ1-1; D possibly corresponds to TRBD1 (6 bases). This CDR3 has 13 residues. The V and J ends lost 6 bases and 9 bases respectively, with 17 bases between them. Germline V lookup: CDR1 SEHNR, CDR2 FQNEAQ (reference sequence). CDR3 DNA sequence: TGTGCCAGCAGTCCACAGGGTCGGCACAAAGCTTTCTTT. This encodes CASSPQGRHKAFF.

V is TRBV13 and J is TRBJ2-7, with 9 nucleotides matching TRBD1. This CDR3 spans 15 amino acids. V was pared by 5 bases and J by 0 bases, with 5 bases of the junction left unmatched. Germline CDR1 PRHDT, CDR2 FYEKMQ (reference sequence). In DNA, the CDR3 is TGTGCCAGCAGCCCGACAGGGGGGCCCTCCTACGAGCAGTACTTC. Translating it yields CASSPTGGPSYEQYF.

This clone was seen a handful of times. V and J are TRBV7-6 and TRBJ1-1; a weak D match, TRBD1 (5 bases). Per the germline V gene, CDR1 is SGHVS and CDR2 is FNYEAQ. V was pared by 1 base and J by 4 bases, with 13 bases between. The CDR3 spans 15 residues. As DNA, the CDR3 is TGTGCCAGCAGCTTAGATAACGGGGCAGTCACTGAAGCTTTCTTT. It encodes CASSLDNGAVTEAFF. Full variable domain (rest looked up from reference TRBV7-6 and TRBJ1-1): GAGVSQSPRYKVTKRGQDVALRCDPISGHVSLYWYRQALGQGPEFLTYFNYEAQQDKSGLPNDRFSAERPEGSISTLTIQRTEQRDSAMYRCASSLDNGAVTEAFFGQGTRLTVV.

Concerning this clone itself: Other DNA sequences in the sample encode the same CDR3. This chain connects TRBV29-1 to TRBJ1-1; D gene unclear. Trimming took off 3 bases at V and 7 bases at J, with 9 bases between the two ends. Germline CDR1 reads SQVTM; CDR2 reads ANQGSEA. The CDR3 totals 11 residues. The CDR3 loop is CSVEDRGEAFF. CDR3 nucleotides: TGCAGCGTTGAGGACCGGGGTGAAGCTTTCTTT. Supplemented by reference TRBV29-1 and TRBJ1-1, the full variable domain reads SAVISQKPSRDICQRGTSLTIQCQVDSQVTMMFWYRQQPGQSLTLIATANQGSEATYESGFVIDKFPISRPNLTFSTLTVSNMSPEDSSIYLCSVEDRGEAFFGQGTRLTVV.

This clone was seen just once. The V call is TRBV5-6, the J call TRBJ2-5; the match to TRBD2 covers 10 bases. This CDR3 is built from 17 residues. Trimming at V came to 2 bases and at J to 5 bases, leaving 12 bases not matched to a gene. CDR1 is SGHDT, CDR2 YYEEEE, per germline. The CDR3, as DNA: TGTGCCAGCAGCTTCGAACAGACTCTTAGCGGGAGGGAGACCCAGTACTTC. Protein sequence: CASSFEQTLSGRETQYF. The variable domain in full, completed from reference TRBV5-6 and TRBJ2-5, reads DAGVTQSPTHLIKTRGQQVTLRCSPKSGHDTVSWYQQALGQGPQFIFQYYEEEERQRGNFPDRFSGHQFPNYSSELNVNALLLGDSALYLCASSFEQTLSGRETQYFGPGTRLLVL.

As DNA, the CDR3 is TGTGCCACTCAACCTGTGGGGGGGTCACCCCTCCACTTT. Its protein is CATQPVGGSPLHF. The J gene is TRBJ1-6, the V gene TRBV15, with a possible D match to TRBD1 (5 bases). The CDR3 length is 13 residues. Trimming pared 9 bases from V and 10 bases from J, leaving 16 bases between. From germline, CDR1 is LNHNV and CDR2 YYDKDF (reference sequence).

In this sample, this clone turned up a few times. The chain uses TRBV4-2 and TRBJ1-1; D may be TRBD1 (6 bases). Germline CDR1 and CDR2: LGHNA and YNFKEQ. This CDR3 has 15 amino acids. Trimming shortened V by 3 bases and J by 4 bases, and 15 bases separated the two germline ends. CDR3 sequence: CASSQSNRAATEAFF. CDR3 DNA: TGTGCCAGCAGCCAGAGTAACAGGGCTGCCACTGAAGCTTTCTTT.

This clone was detected a few times. The chain uses TRBV5-4 and TRBJ1-5; D gene unclear. The germline V gene has CDR1 SGHNT and CDR2 YYREEE (reference sequence). This CDR3 has 15 residues. Trimming took 1 base from V and 0 from J, leaving 8 bases between them. This chain's CDR3 is CASSLYGYSNQPQHF. The CDR3 DNA sequence: TGTGCCAGCAGCTTGTACGGTTATAGCAATCAGCCCCAGCATTTT.

The chain combines TRBV27 with TRBJ2-1; D unclear. CDR3 length equals 12 residues. Trimming removed 4 bases from V and 12 bases from J, with 13 bases in between. Germline-derived CDR1 and CDR2 are MNHEY and SMNVEV (reference sequence). The CDR3 loop reads CASSSGQPTQFF. CDR3 DNA sequence: TGTGCCAGCAGTTCGGGCCAGCCCACGCAGTTCTTC.

Concerning this clone: The identical CDR3 is also encoded by other nucleotide sequences in the sample. This chain joins TRBV4-1 and TRBJ2-5; D is ambiguous. The CDR3 runs 14 residues. Germline CDR1 and CDR2: MGHRA and YSYEKL. Trimming removed 1 base at V and 4 bases at J, with 10 bases between. In DNA, the CDR3 is TGCGCCAGCAGCCAAGCGGTAGCCCGAGAGACCCAGTACTTC. Residues: CASSQAVARETQYF.

This clone came up a few times. J is TRBJ2-3 and V is TRBV7-3; possibly TRBD1 or TRBD2 for D (5 bases each). CDR1 is SGHTA and CDR2 is FQGTGA in the germline V gene. This CDR3 comprises 15 residues. V lost 3 bases and J 0 bases, leaving 10 bases between the germline ends. CDR3 DNA: TGTGCCAGCAGCTTGGGGACGACAAGCACAGATACGCAGTATTTT. Protein product: CASSLGTTSTDTQYF.

J is TRBJ2-3 and V is TRBV4-3, with no clear D. The CDR3 is made up of 13 amino acids. CDR1 is LGHNA and CDR2 is YSLEER in the germline V gene. The V and J ends lost 4 bases and 6 bases respectively, with 11 bases between them. The CDR3 loop is CASSLRDLDTQYF. The CDR3 nucleotides are TGCGCCAGCAGCCTTCGAGACCTTGATACGCAGTATTTT.

This clone was seen more than once but under ten times. Other DNA sequences in this sample translate to the same CDR3. The V and J genes are TRBV15 and TRBJ2-5; D is undetermined. Trimming took off 1 base at V and 4 bases at J, with 4 bases between the two ends. The CDR3 runs to 12 residues. Per the germline V gene, CDR1 is LNHNV and CDR2 is YYDKDF (reference sequence). The CDR3 here is CATSRGGETQYF. CDR3 sequence (DNA): TGTGCCACCAGCAGAGGAGGAGAGACCCAGTACTTC.